Following are 30 T cell receptor beta chains from one sample sequenced in a study of identical twins (dated by TCRdb to the mid-2010s). The library was obtained by 5' RACE. The run used an Illumina HiSeq 2000. The raw public data were reprocessed by TCRdb itself: fastp quality trimming at Q25, MiXCR clonotype calling, in-frame beta chains only. Rows with a matching CDR3 protein are joined into one entry that keeps the most common DNA and genes. This sample holds 1.5 million to 2 million distinct CDR3 sequences; 25% to 35% were observed only once. The ten largest clones take up roughly 0.3% of the sample. Input material: cord blood. Receptor source: a newborn girl in good health.

The chain recombines TRBV20-1 with TRBJ1-4; tentatively, D is TRBD1 (6 bases). V shed 0 bases and J shed 5 bases, with 19 bases lying between them. Germline V lookup: CDR1 DFQATT, CDR2 SNEGSKA (reference sequence). The CDR3 length is 17 residues. CDR3 region: CSARDYPLRGLNEKLFF. The CDR3 coding sequence is TGCAGTGCTAGAGATTATCCCCTCAGGGGTTTAAATGAAAAACTGTTTTTT.

The chain carries TRBV19 and TRBJ2-1; D uncertain. Trimming took 8 bases from V and 5 from J, leaving 16 bases between them. CDR3 length: 14 residues. Germline V lookup: CDR1 LNHDA, CDR2 SQIVND (reference sequence). The CDR3 DNA reads TGTGCCAGTCCCCAGCCGGGCCGAGACAATGAGCAGTTCTTC. Amino acid sequence: CASPQPGRDNEQFF.

This clonotype turned up a few times. This chain connects TRBV14 to TRBJ1-5; no firm D call. The CDR3 is made up of 19 amino acids. V dropped 0 bases and J dropped 5 bases, with 23 bases sitting between them. The germline V gene has CDR1 SGHDN and CDR2 FVKESK. The DNA of the CDR3 is TGTGCCAGCAGCCAAGATTATCTTAGAGGCTTAAAATACGATCAGCCCCAGCATTTT. This gives the protein CASSQDYLRGLKYDQPQHF. The whole variable domain, filled in from reference TRBV14 and TRBJ1-5, reads EAGVTQFPSHSVIEKGQTVTLRCDPISGHDNLYWYRRVMGKEIKFLLHFVKESKQDESGMPNNRFLAERTGGTYSTLKVQPAELEDSGVYFCASSQDYLRGLKYDQPQHFGDGTRLSIL.

The chain uses TRBV27 and TRBJ1-5; D not certain. This CDR3 spans 14 amino acids. V lost 3 bases and J 9 bases, leaving 15 bases between the germline ends. Per germline, CDR1 MNHEY and CDR2 SMNVEV (reference sequence). The CDR3 sequence is CASSLRLMQGPQHF. CDR3 in DNA: TGTGCCAGCAGTTTGCGTCTGATGCAAGGGCCCCAGCATTTT.

The genes are TRBV6-1 and TRBJ2-7; TRBD2 agrees at 9 bases. Unmatched junction bases numbered 5, after V lost 1 base and J lost 4 bases. CDR1 is MNHNS, CDR2 SASEGT, per germline. CDR3 length: 15 amino acids. The CDR3 sequence is CASSEERLADYEQYF. CDR3 in DNA: TGTGCCAGCAGTGAAGAGCGACTAGCGGATTACGAGCAGTACTTC.

This clonotype was picked up a small number of times. CDR3 residues: CASSSRAGIEQYF. The CDR3 DNA is TGTGCCAGCAGCTCCAGGGCCGGGATCGAGCAGTACTTC. The V call is TRBV7-8, the J call TRBJ2-7; tentatively, D is TRBD1 or TRBD2 (5 bases each). V gave up 4 bases and J gave up 6 bases, with 13 bases separating them. This CDR3 spans 13 amino acids. CDR1 and CDR2 (germline): SGHVS, FQNEAQ.

The CDR3 DNA reads TGTGCCAGCAGCCGGTTGGACAGAAACACCGGGGAGCTGTTTTTT. Translating gives CASSRLDRNTGELFF. The V call is TRBV14, the J call TRBJ2-2; D may be TRBD1 (6 bases). This CDR3 contains 15 residues. Germline V gene data show CDR1 as SGHDN and CDR2 as FVKESK. V was shortened by 4 bases and J by 2 bases, with 11 bases between the two germline ends.

Details on this clonotype: A much larger clone lies a single base off, so this may be a read error. The chain couples TRBV7-8 to TRBJ2-7; D is undetermined. This CDR3 has 15 amino acids. Germline CDR1 is SGHVS and CDR2 is FQNEAQ. Trimming stripped 1 base from V and 7 bases from J, with 17 bases between. The CDR3 coding sequence is TGTGCCAGCAGCTTAGGTCGACCTTCCTACAATGAGCAGTACTTC. This encodes CASSLGRPSYNEQYF.

In its sample, this clonotype was seen a few times. This chain connects TRBV3-1 to TRBJ1-1, with D unresolved. V was pared by 1 base and J by 8 bases, with 8 bases between. Germline V lookup: CDR1 LGHDT, CDR2 YNNKEL (reference sequence). The CDR3 length is 12 residues. The CDR3 DNA follows: TGTGCCAGCAGCCAAGTTGGGGTGGAAGCTTTCTTT. This sequence encodes CASSQVGVEAFF.

In this sample, this clonotype turned up a few times. This chain links TRBV11-2 with TRBJ2-7; D unresolved. V shed 4 bases and J shed 0 bases, with 31 bases lying between them. The V gene's germline CDR1 is SGHAT and CDR2 FQNNGV. The CDR3 runs to 21 residues. The CDR3 is CASSSITNFYRRVSSSYEQYF. The CDR3 region has the DNA TGTGCCAGCAGCTCGATTACGAACTTCTACCGTAGGGTCTCTAGCTCCTACGAGCAGTACTTC.

In its sample, this clonotype was seen once. The V call is TRBV12-3 or TRBV12-4, the J call TRBJ2-1; no definite D call. The J call is doubtful: the DNA matches TRBJ2-7 better. This CDR3 spans 15 amino acids. CDR3 sequence: CASSFSTNSYNEQYF. The CDR3 DNA reads as TGTGCCAGCAGTTTTAGTACTAACTCCTACAATGAGCAGTACTTC.

J is TRBJ2-7 and V is TRBV19; D remains ambiguous. CDR3 length: 14 residues. Trimming removed 5 bases from V and 5 bases from J, with 16 bases in between. Per the germline V gene, CDR1 is LNHDA and CDR2 is SQIVND (reference sequence). The CDR3 coding sequence is TGTGCCAGTAGTTCCCCCCATCGACACGACGAGCAGTACTTC. Protein: CASSSPHRHDEQYF.

This clonotype was counted between two and nine times. The chain employs TRBV2 and TRBJ2-6; D ambiguous. The CDR3 is 18 amino acids. The germline V gene encodes CDR1 SNHLY and CDR2 FYNNEI. The V and J ends lost 4 bases and 0 bases respectively, with 16 bases between them. The CDR3 protein is CASSGLALRYSGANVLTF. In DNA form, the CDR3 reads TGTGCCAGCAGTGGGCTGGCGTTGCGATACTCTGGGGCCAACGTCCTGACTTTC.

This clonotype was detected only a few times. The rearrangement links TRBV6-1 to TRBJ2-1; D is undetermined. This CDR3 region has 13 residues. The V end lost 2 bases, the J end lost 6 bases, and 8 bases lay between the germline ends. Germline values: CDR1 MNHNS, CDR2 SASEGT. The CDR3 loop reads CASSEFGFNEQFF. For the CDR3, the DNA is TGTGCCAGCAGTGAATTCGGGTTCAATGAGCAGTTCTTC.

Many counts were recorded for this clonotype. The J gene is TRBJ2-1, the V gene TRBV28, with TRBD2 matching over 8 bases. CDR3 size: 13 residues. The V and J ends lost 5 bases and 4 bases, in that order; junction bases with no gene match: 1. Germline assignment: CDR1 MDHEN and CDR2 SYDVKM. Here the CDR3 reads CASSQRGYNEQFF. The CDR3 nucleotides read TGTGCCAGCAGTCAGCGGGGGTACAATGAGCAGTTCTTC.

This chain uses TRBV29-1 with TRBJ2-7, with 11 bases that match TRBD2. The CDR3 consists of 14 residues. J was trimmed by 7 bases and V by 4 bases; bases with no gene match: 9. CDR1 SQVTM and CDR2 ANQGSEA come from the germline V gene. Written as DNA, the CDR3 is TGCAGCGTTGGGAGGGGACTAGCGGTCAATGAGCAGTACTTC. It yields the protein CSVGRGLAVNEQYF.

CDR3 coding DNA: TGTGCCTGGAGTGTACTTGGGCGGGTGGGACCTTCCTACGAGCAGTACTTC. This codes for CAWSVLGRVGPSYEQYF. The V gene is TRBV30, the J gene TRBJ2-5, with D perhaps TRBD1 or TRBD2 (5 bases each). The J call is doubtful: the DNA matches TRBJ2-7 better. CDR3 size: 17 residues. CDR1 is GTSNPN, CDR2 SVGIG, per germline (reference sequence).

V and J are TRBV11-2 and TRBJ2-7, with D perhaps matching TRBD1 (5 bases). Germline V lookup: CDR1 SGHAT, CDR2 FQNNGV. The CDR3 is 16 amino acids. With 1 base removed from V and 0 bases from J, the gap between germline ends came to 13 bases. The DNA for the CDR3 is TGTGCCAGCAGCTTAGGGACACTTTTGAGCTCCTACGAGCAGTACTTC. As protein: CASSLGTLLSSYEQYF.

This clonotype was seen ten or more times. This chain joins TRBV20-1 and TRBJ2-3; 10 bases map to TRBD1. Germline lookup yields CDR1 DFQATT and CDR2 SNEGSKA (reference sequence). The CDR3 extends over 13 amino acids. Unmatched junction bases numbered 2, after V lost 6 bases and J lost 2 bases. For the CDR3, the DNA is TGCAGTGCCGGACAGGGGGTCACAGATACGCAGTATTTT. Amino acids: CSAGQGVTDTQYF.

The chain has TRBV12-3 or TRBV12-4 and TRBJ1-6, with D hard to call. Trimming stripped 2 bases from V and 5 bases from J, with 16 bases between. CDR3 length equals 17 residues. This CDR3 is CASSLKIISDNNSPLHF. The CDR3 DNA reads TGTGCCAGCAGTTTAAAGATAATAAGCGACAATAATTCACCCCTCCACTTT.

V gene TRBV4-2 combines with J gene TRBJ1-2; 7 nucleotides align to TRBD1. This CDR3 is built from 17 residues. Trimming cost V 3 bases and J 3 bases; bases outside gene matches: 13. Germline V gene lookup returns CDR1 LGHNA and CDR2 YNFKEQ. This CDR3 is CASSHPVKGASDYGYTF. The CDR3 DNA reads as TGTGCCAGCAGCCATCCTGTAAAGGGGGCGTCGGACTATGGCTACACCTTC.

This clonotype was recorded many times. The chain recombines TRBV28 with TRBJ2-7; TRBD2 is a possible D gene (6 bases). The CDR3 runs to 14 residues. Germline assignment: CDR1 MDHEN and CDR2 SYDVKM. V gave up 6 bases and J gave up 0 bases, with 12 bases separating them. Written as DNA, the CDR3 is TGTGCCAGCAGCCGTAGCGGCCTCTCCTACGAGCAGTACTTC. Its protein product is CASSRSGLSYEQYF. The full variable domain, completed using reference TRBV28 and TRBJ2-7, is DVKVTQSSRYLVKRTGEKVFLECVQDMDHENMFWYRQDPGLGLRLIYFSYDVKMKEKGDIPEGYSVSREKKERFSLILESASTNQTSMYLCASSRSGLSYEQYFGPGTRLTVT.

V usage is TRBV6-6 and J usage is TRBJ1-5; possible D gene TRBD1, 5 bases. The CDR3 length is 15 residues. The germline V gene encodes CDR1 MNHNY and CDR2 SVGAGI (reference sequence). Deletions cut 6 bases from V and 2 bases from J, with 14 bases between. CDR3 bases: TGTGCCAGCAGCATCCAGGGCGTAGGCAATCAGCCCCAGCATTTT. It translates to CASSIQGVGNQPQHF.

In its sample, this clonotype was seen a few times. The V gene is TRBV20-1, the J gene TRBJ2-1; 16 nucleotides agree with TRBD2. CDR3 length: 17 residues. V was pared by 2 bases and J by 6 bases, with 7 bases of the junction left unmatched. CDR1 and CDR2 from the germline V gene are DFQATT and SNEGSKA (reference sequence). CDR3 in DNA: TGCAGTGCTAGAAACCCGGGACTAGCGGGAGGGCGCAATGAGCAGTTCTTC. This translates into CSARNPGLAGGRNEQFF.

This clonotype was detected only a few times. The junction departs from germline at one end; a sequencing error may be responsible. The chain carries TRBV25-1 and TRBJ2-7; 7 nucleotides line up with TRBD1. The CDR3 has 12 residues. The germline CDR1 and CDR2 sequences are MGHDK and SYGVNS. CDR3 in amino acids: CDSQGGPYEQYF. The CDR3 DNA follows: TGTGACAGCCAAGGGGGCCCCTACGAGCAGTACTTC.

This clonotype was counted a few times. The rearrangement joins TRBV27 to TRBJ1-2, with a possible D match to TRBD1 (5 bases). The CDR3 contains 12 residues. V was shortened by 7 bases and J by 8 bases, with 14 bases between the two germline ends. Germline V gene data show CDR1 as MNHEY and CDR2 as SMNVEV (reference sequence). CDR3 loop: CASTTGAAGYTF. In DNA, the CDR3 is TGTGCCAGCACAACCGGGGCGGCGGGCTACACCTTC.

The chain combines TRBV5-1 with TRBJ2-7; 10 bases are shared with TRBD2. Per germline, CDR1 SGHRS and CDR2 YFSETQ. The CDR3 is 15 amino acids. Germline trimming cut 1 base from V and 7 bases from J; bases unmatched to any gene: 8. The CDR3 nucleotides are TGCGCCAGCAGCTTGAATAGCGGGAGGTTGAATGAGCAGTACTTC. It translates to CASSLNSGRLNEQYF.

This clonotype appeared a single time. J is TRBJ2-7 and V is TRBV21-1; no check of the table's D call, TRBD1, against the DNA was made. TRBV21-1 is a listed pseudogene. The CDR3 is 16 amino acids. The CDR3 DNA sequence: TGTGCCAGCAGCAACGGGACAGGGTGGCCCAGCTACGAGCAGTACTTC. Encoded protein: CASSNGTGWPSYEQYF.

A note on this clonotype: This may be a read error: a much more frequent sequence differs by one nucleotide. The chain employs TRBV7-2 and TRBJ2-5, with 12 nucleotides matching TRBD2. Trimming at V came to 5 bases and at J to 11 bases, leaving 15 bases not matched to a gene. The CDR3 spans 16 residues. Looked up from germline, CDR1 is SGHTA and CDR2 is FQGNSA. CDR3 amino acids: CASSPKLAGGIDEQYF. In DNA form, the CDR3 reads TGTGCCAGCAGCCCAAAACTAGCGGGAGGAATCGATGAGCAGTACTTC.

The chain combines TRBV12-3 or TRBV12-4 with TRBJ1-1; D possibly corresponds to TRBD1 (6 bases). The germline V and J ends were trimmed by 3 bases and 1 base, with 15 bases remaining between them. This CDR3 has 16 residues. For the CDR3, the DNA is TGTGCCAGCAGTTTTCAGGGGAAGGTTGGGAACACTGAAGCTTTCTTT. This codes for CASSFQGKVGNTEAFF.